The 5 T cell receptor beta chains given below trace back to one sample, sequenced in a study of blood T cell repertoires in COVID-19 (dated by TCRdb to 2020 to 2022). Libraries were prepared through the immunoSEQ multiplex PCR assay. Imported from immuneACCESS, the table was reduced by TCRdb to in-frame sequences with V and J called. These copies leave out some clones; in studies compared against another copy, an unresolved V gene accounts for under half, and the cause of the remainder is not known. The sample has a few hundred thousand clones on record, 85% to 90% of them singletons. Jointly, the top ten make up roughly 0.8% of the sample. Sequencing input: peripheral blood. Receptor source: a man under 40 with acute or convalescent COVID-19.

The DNA of the CDR3 is TGTGCCAGCAGCCTAAACAGGGGAACTGGGGCCAACGTCCTGACTTTC. Its translation is CASSLNRGTGANVLTF. This chain connects TRBV7-3 to TRBJ2-6; 7 nucleotides match TRBD1. V trimming: 5 bases; J trimming: 2 bases; junction bases outside the gene matches: 6. CDR3 length equals 16 residues. Germline CDR1 is SGHTA and CDR2 is FQGTGA.

V usage is TRBV30 and J usage is TRBJ1-6; 9 nucleotides line up with TRBD1. V dropped 5 bases and J dropped 9; count of bases not matched to a gene: 2. This CDR3 is built from 12 residues. The germline V gene encodes CDR1 GTSNPN and CDR2 SVGIG (reference sequence). The CDR3 reads CAWRTGVSPLHF. CDR3 nucleotides: TGTGCCTGGCGGACAGGGGTTTCACCCCTCCACTTT.

The chain carries TRBV3-1 (or the pseudogene TRBV3-2) and TRBJ1-1; 9 nucleotides line up with TRBD1. This CDR3 region has 15 residues. V was clipped by 4 bases and J by 5 bases; unmatched bases: 8. Germline loops: CDR1 LGHDT, CDR2 YNNKEL (reference sequence). The CDR3 bases are TGTGCCAGCAGCCCGCGGGGACAGGGAAGGACTGAAGCTTTCTTT. Its protein is CASSPRGQGRTEAFF.

The chain carries TRBV15 and TRBJ2-5; no firm D call. CDR1 LNHNV and CDR2 YYDKDF come from the germline V gene (reference sequence). This CDR3 spans 13 amino acids. V lost 3 bases, J lost 5 bases, and 10 bases lay in between. The CDR3 is CATSSFAVETQYF. The CDR3 bases are TGTGCCACCAGCAGCTTCGCGGTTGAGACCCAGTACTTC.

This clone was seen just once. This sequence joins TRBV5-6 and TRBJ1-4; tentative D call: TRBD1 (5 bases). The CDR3 totals 16 residues. Germline V lookup: CDR1 SGHDT, CDR2 YYEEEE. The V and J ends lost 3 bases and 0 bases respectively, with 12 bases between them. The CDR3 DNA follows: TGTGCCAGCAGCTGGCAGACAGTCCCAACTAATGAAAAACTGTTTTTT. Translation: CASSWQTVPTNEKLFF.